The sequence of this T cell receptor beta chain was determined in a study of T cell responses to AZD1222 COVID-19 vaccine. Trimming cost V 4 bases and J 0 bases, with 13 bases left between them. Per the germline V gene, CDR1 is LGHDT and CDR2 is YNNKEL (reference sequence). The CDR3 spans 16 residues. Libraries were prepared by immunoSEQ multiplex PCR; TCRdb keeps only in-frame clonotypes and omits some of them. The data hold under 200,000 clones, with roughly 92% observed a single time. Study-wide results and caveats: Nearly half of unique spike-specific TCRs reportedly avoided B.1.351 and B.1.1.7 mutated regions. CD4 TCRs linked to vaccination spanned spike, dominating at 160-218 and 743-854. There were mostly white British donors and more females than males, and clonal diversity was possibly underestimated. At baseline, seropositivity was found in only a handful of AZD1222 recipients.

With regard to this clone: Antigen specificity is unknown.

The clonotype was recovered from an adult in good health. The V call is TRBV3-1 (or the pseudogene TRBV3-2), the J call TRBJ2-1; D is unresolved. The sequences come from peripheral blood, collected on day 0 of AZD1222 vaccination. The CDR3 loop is CASSRMKGSSYNEQFF. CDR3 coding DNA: TGTGCCAGCAGCCGAATGAAGGGTAGCTCCTACAATGAGCAGTTCTTC.